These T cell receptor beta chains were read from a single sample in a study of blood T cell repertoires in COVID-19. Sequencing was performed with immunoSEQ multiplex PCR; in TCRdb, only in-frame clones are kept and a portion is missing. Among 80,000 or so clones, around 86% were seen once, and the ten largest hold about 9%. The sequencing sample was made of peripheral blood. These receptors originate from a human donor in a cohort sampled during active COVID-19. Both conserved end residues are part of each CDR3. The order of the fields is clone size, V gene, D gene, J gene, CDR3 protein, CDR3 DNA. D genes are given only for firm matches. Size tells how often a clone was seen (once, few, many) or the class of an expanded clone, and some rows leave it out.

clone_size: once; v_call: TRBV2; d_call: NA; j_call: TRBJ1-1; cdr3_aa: CASSDRNMNTEAFF; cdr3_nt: TGTGCCAGCAGTGACCGAAACATGAACACTGAAGCTTTCTTT
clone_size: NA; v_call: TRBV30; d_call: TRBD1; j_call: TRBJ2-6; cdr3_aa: CAWSKGQGGSGANVLTF; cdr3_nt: TGTGCCTGGAGTAAGGGACAGGGGGGCTCTGGGGCCAACGTCCTGACTTTC
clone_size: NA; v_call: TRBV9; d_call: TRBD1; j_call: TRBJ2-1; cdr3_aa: CASSVGGGTGKGNEQFF; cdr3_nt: TGTGCCAGCAGCGTAGGAGGGGGGACAGGAAAGGGAAATGAGCAGTTCTTC
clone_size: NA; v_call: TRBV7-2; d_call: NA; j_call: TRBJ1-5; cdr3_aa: CASSLRGVNQPQHF; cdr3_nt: TGTGCCAGCAGCCTCCGCGGGGTGAATCAGCCCCAGCATTTT
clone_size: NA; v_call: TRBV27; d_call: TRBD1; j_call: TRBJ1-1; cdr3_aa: CASRRGQVMNTEAFF; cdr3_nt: TGTGCCAGCAGGCGAGGACAGGTAATGAACACTGAAGCTTTCTTT
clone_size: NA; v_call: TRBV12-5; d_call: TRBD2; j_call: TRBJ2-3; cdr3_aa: CASGVAGVSTDTQYF; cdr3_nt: TGTGCTAGTGGTGTAGCGGGAGTATCGACAGATACGCAGTATTTT
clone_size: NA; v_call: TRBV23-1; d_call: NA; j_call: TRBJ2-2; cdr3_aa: CASSQSKWEEVGELFF; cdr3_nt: TGCGCCAGCAGTCAATCTAAGTGGGAGGAGGTCGGGGAGCTGTTTTTT
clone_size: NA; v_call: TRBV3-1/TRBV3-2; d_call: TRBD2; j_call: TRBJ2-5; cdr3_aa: CASSQDLAGGPQETQYF; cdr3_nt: TGTGCCAGCAGCCAAGATTTGGCGGGAGGTCCCCAAGAGACCCAGTACTTC
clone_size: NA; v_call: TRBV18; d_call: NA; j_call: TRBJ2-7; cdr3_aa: CASSPVPAGKAYEQYF; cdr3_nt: TGTGCCAGCTCACCCGTACCGGCCGGGAAGGCCTACGAGCAGTACTTC
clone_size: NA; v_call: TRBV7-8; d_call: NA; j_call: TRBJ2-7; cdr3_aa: CASSPAPQGPLGEQYF; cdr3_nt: TGTGCCAGCAGCCCGGCGCCCCAGGGGCCTTTGGGCGAGCAGTACTTC
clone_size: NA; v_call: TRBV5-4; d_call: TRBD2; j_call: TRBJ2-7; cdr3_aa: CASSLASGSSYEQYF; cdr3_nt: TGTGCCAGCAGCTTGGCTAGCGGGAGCTCCTACGAGCAGTACTTC
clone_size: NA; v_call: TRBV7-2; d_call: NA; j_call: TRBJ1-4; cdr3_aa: CASSQTRGSGEKLFF; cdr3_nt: TGTGCCAGCAGCCAGACCAGGGGTAGTGGTGAAAAACTGTTTTTT
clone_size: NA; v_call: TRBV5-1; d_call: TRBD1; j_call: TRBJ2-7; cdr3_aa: CASTQGAGQGAYEQYF; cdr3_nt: TGCGCCAGCACCCAGGGTGCCGGACAGGGGGCCTACGAGCAGTACTTC
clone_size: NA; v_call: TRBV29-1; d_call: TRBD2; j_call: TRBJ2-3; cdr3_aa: CSVPTSGTDTQYF; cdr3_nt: TGCAGCGTTCCAACTAGCGGCACAGATACGCAGTATTTT
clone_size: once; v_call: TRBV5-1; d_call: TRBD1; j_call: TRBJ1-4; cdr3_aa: CASSLGQGLEKLFF; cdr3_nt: TGCGCCAGCAGCTTGGGACAGGGGTTGGAAAAACTGTTTTTT
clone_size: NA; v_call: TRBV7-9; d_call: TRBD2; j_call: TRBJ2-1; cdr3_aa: CASSLGGTSNEQFF; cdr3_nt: TGTGCCAGCAGCTTAGGGGGGACTAGCAATGAGCAGTTCTTC
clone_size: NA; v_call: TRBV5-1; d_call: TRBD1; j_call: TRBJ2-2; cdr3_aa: CASSLVDRESGELFF; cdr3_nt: TGCGCCAGCAGCTTGGTAGACAGGGAAAGCGGGGAGCTGTTTTTT
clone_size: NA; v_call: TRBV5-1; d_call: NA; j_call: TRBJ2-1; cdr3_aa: CASSSGASSYNEQFF; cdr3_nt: TGCGCCAGCAGTTCAGGGGCTAGCTCCTACAATGAGCAGTTCTTC
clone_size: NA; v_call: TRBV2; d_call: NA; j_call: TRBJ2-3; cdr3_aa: CASSRWGVTDTQYF; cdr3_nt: TGTGCCAGCAGTCGATGGGGAGTAACAGATACGCAGTATTTT
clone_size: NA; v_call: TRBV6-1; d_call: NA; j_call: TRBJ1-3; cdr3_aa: CASSEFAGSSGNTIYF; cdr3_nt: TGTGCCAGCAGTGAATTTGCAGGTTCCTCTGGAAACACCATATATTTT
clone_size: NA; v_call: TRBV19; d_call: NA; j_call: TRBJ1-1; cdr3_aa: CASKEGRGTEAFF; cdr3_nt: TGTGCCAGTAAGGAGGGAAGGGGCACTGAAGCTTTCTTT
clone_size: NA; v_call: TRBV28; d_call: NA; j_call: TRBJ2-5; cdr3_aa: CASSPTMGGQETQYF; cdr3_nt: TGTGCCAGCAGTCCGACCATGGGCGGGCAAGAGACCCAGTACTTC
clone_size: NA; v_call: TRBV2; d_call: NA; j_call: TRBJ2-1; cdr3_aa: CASSEAMGHSYNEQFF; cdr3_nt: TGTGCCAGCAGTGAAGCAATGGGACACTCCTACAATGAGCAGTTCTTC
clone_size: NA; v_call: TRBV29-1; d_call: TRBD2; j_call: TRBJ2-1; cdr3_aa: CSAYPRLAGSSSYNEQFF; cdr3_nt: TGCAGCGCCTACCCCCGACTAGCGGGCAGTAGCTCCTACAATGAGCAGTTCTTC
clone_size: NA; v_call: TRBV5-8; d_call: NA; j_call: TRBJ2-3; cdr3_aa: CASSLGGGRPTDTQYF; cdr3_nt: TGTGCCAGCAGCTTGGGGGGGGGCCGGCCCACAGATACGCAGTATTTT
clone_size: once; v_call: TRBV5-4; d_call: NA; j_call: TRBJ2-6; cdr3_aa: CASSLEDYGPSVLTF; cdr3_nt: TGTGCCAGCAGCTTGGAGGATTATGGGCCAAGCGTCCTGACTTTC
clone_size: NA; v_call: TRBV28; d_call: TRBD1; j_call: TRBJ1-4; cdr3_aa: CASSLGLGQGGYKLFF; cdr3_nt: TGTGCCAGCAGTTTAGGTTTGGGACAGGGTGGGTACAAACTGTTTTTT
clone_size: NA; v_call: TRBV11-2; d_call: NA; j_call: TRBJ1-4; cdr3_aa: CASSIYEKLFF; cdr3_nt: TGTGCCAGCAGCATCTATGAAAAACTGTTTTTT
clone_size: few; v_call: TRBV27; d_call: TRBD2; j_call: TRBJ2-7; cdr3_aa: CASSLETSGRYEQYF; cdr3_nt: TGTGCCAGCAGTTTAGAGACTAGCGGGAGGTACGAGCAGTACTTC
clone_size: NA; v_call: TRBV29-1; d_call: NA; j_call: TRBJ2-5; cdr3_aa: CSVLLGETQYF; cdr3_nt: TGCAGCGTTTTACTCGGAGAGACCCAGTACTTC
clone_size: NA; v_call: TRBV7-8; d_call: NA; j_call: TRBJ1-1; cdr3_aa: CASSSRGNTEAFF; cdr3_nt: TGTGCCAGCAGCTCCAGGGGTAACACTGAAGCTTTCTTT
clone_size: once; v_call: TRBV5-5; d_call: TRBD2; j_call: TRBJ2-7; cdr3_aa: CASSLEVAGLYEQYF; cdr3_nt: TGTGCCAGCAGCTTGGAGGTAGCGGGGCTATACGAGCAGTACTTC
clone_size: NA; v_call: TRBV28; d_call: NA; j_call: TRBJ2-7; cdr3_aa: CASSSILLRGSYEQYF; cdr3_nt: TGTGCCAGCAGTTCCATCCTCCTCAGGGGAAGCTACGAGCAGTACTTC
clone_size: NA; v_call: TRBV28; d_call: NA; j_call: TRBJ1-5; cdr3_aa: CASTPSGGGQPQHF; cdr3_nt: TGTGCCAGCACTCCATCGGGGGGAGGTCAGCCCCAGCATTTT
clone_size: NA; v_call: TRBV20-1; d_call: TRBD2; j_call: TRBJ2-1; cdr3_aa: CSASRGEGEQFF; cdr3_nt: TGCAGTGCTAGTCGGGGGGAAGGTGAGCAGTTCTTC
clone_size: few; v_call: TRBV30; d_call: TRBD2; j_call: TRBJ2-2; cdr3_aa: CAWRGLAGVGELFF; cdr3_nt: TGTGCCTGGAGGGGACTAGCGGGGGTCGGGGAGCTGTTTTTT
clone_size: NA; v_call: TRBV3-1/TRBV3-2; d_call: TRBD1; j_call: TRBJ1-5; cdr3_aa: CASSQISGTGFHQPQHF; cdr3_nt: TGTGCCAGCAGCCAAATCTCCGGGACAGGGTTTCATCAGCCCCAGCATTTT
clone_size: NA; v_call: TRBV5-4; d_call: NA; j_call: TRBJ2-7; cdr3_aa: CASSFTGGPYEQYF; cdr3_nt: TGTGCCAGCAGCTTCACAGGAGGGCCCTACGAGCAGTACTTC
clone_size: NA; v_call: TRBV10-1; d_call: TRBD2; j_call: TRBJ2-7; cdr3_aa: CASSERGSGGAYEQYF; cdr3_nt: TGCGCCAGCAGTGAGAGGGGTAGCGGGGGAGCCTACGAGCAGTACTTC
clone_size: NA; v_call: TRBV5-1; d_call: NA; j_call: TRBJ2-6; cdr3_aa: CASSPGGTNVLTF; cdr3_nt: TGCGCCAGCAGCCCCGGAGGGACCAACGTCCTGACTTTC
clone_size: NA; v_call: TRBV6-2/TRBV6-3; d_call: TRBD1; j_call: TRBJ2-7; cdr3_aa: CASSRQGMTYEQYF; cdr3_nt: TGTGCCAGCAGTCGACAGGGAATGACCTACGAGCAGTACTTC
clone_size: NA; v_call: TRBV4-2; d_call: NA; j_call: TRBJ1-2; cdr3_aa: CASSGPERGGDGYTF; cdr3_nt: TGTGCCAGCAGCGGACCCGAGCGGGGGGGAGATGGCTACACCTTC
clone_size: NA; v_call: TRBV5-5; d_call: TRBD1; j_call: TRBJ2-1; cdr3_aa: CASSPGTGITMGQFF; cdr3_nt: TGTGCCAGCAGCCCCGGGACAGGAATTACAATGGGGCAGTTCTTC
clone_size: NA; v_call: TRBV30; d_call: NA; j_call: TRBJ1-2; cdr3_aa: CAWGGGVGGYTF; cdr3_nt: TGTGCCTGGGGAGGGGGAGTCGGCGGCTACACCTTC